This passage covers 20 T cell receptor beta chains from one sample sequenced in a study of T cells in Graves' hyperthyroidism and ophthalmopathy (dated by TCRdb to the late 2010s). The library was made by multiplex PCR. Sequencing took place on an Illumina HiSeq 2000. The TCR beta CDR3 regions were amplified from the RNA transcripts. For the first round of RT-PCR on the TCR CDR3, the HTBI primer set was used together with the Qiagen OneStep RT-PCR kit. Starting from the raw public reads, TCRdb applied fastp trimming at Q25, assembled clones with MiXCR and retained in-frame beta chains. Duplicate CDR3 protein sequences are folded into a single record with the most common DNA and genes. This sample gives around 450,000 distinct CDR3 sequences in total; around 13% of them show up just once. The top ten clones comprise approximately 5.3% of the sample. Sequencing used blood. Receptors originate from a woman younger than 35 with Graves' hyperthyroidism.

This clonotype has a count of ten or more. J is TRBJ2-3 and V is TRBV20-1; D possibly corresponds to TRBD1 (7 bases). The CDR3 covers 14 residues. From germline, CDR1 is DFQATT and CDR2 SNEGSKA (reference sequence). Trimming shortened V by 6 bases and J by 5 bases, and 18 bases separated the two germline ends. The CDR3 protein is CSAGRRGQLDTQYF. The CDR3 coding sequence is TGCAGTGCAGGGAGGAGGGGGCAGTTAGATACGCAGTATTTT.

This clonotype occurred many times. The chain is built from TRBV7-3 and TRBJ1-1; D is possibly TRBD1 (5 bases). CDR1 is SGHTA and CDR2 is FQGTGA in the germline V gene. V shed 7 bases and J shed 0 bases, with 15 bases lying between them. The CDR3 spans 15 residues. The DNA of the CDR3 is TGTGCCAGCACCCAGACAGAGTTATTGAACACTGAAGCTTTCTTT. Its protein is CASTQTELLNTEAFF.

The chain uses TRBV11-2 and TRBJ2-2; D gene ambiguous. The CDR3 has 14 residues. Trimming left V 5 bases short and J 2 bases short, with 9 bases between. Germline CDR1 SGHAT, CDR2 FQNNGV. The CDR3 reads CASSQDPNTGELFF. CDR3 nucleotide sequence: TGTGCCAGCAGCCAGGACCCAAACACCGGGGAGCTGTTTTTT. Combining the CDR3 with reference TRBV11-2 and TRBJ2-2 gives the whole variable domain EAGVAQSPRYKIIEKRQSVAFWCNPISGHATLYWYQQILGQGPKLLIQFQNNGVVDDSQLPKDRFSAERLKGVDSTLKIQPAKLEDSAVYLCASSQDPNTGELFFGEGSRLTVL.

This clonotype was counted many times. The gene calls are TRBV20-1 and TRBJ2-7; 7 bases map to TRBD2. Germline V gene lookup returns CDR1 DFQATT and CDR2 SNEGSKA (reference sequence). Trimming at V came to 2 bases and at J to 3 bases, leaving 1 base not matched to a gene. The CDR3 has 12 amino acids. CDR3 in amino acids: CSARWGGYEQYF. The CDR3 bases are TGCAGTGCTAGATGGGGGGGCTACGAGCAGTACTTC.

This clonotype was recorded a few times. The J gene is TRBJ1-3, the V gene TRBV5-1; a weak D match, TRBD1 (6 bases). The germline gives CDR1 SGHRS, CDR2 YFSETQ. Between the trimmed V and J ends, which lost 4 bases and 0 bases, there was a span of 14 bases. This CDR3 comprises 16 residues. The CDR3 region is CASSLRTDFSGNTIYF. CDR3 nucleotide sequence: TGCGCCAGCAGCCTGCGGACAGACTTCTCTGGAAACACCATATATTTT.

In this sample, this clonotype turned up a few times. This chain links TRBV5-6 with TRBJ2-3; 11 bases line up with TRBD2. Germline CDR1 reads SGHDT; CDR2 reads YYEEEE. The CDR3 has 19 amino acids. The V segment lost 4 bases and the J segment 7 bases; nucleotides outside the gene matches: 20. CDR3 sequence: CASSASSGRSLLVGYTQYF. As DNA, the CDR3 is TGTGCCAGCAGCGCCTCTAGCGGGAGGTCCCTGTTGGTAGGATATACGCAGTATTTT.

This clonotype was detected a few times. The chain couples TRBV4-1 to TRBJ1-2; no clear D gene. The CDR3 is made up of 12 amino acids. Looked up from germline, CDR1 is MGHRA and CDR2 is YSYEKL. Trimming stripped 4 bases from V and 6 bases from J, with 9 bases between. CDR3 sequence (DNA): TGCGCCAGCAGCCCATCGGGTAATGGCTACACCTTC. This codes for CASSPSGNGYTF.

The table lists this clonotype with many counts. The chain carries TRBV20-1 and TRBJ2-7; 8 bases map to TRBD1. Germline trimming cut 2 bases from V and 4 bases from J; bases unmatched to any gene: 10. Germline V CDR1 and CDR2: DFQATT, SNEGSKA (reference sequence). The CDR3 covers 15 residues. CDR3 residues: CSARSDRGADYEQYF. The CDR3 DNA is TGCAGTGCTAGATCCGACAGGGGAGCCGATTACGAGCAGTACTTC.

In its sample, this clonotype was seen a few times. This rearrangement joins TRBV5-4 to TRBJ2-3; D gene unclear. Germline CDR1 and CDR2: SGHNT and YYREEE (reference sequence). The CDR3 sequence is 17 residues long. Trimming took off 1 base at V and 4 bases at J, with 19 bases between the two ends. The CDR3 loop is CASSLSATPFPPDTQYF. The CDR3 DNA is TGTGCCAGCAGCTTGTCGGCGACTCCGTTTCCCCCAGATACGCAGTATTTT.

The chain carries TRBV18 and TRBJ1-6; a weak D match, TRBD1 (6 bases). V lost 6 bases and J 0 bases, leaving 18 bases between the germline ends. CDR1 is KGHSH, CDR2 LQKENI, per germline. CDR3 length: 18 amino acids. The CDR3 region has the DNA TGTGCCAGCTCTTATACCGGGACACGAAGCTCCTATAATTCACCCCTCCACTTT. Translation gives CASSYTGTRSSYNSPLHF.

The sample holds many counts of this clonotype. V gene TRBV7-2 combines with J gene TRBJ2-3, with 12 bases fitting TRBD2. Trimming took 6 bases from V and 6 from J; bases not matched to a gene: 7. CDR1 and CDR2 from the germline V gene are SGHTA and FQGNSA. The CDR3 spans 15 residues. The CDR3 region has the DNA TGTGCCAGCAGTTTACGACTAGCGGGAGCCGATACGCAGTATTTT. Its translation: CASSLRLAGADTQYF.

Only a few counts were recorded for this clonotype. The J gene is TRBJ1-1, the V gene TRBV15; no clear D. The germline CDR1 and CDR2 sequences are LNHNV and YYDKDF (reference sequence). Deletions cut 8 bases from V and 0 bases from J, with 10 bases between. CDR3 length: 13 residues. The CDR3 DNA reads TGTGCCACCTTTAACGGCTTGAACACTGAAGCTTTCTTT. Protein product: CATFNGLNTEAFF.

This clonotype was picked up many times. DNA for the CDR3: TGTGCCAGCTCACCAGTTACAGGGGATGAGCAGTTCTTC. Its translation is CASSPVTGDEQFF. The gene calls are TRBV18 and TRBJ2-1; 7 bases agree with TRBD1. This CDR3 region has 13 residues. J gave up 8 bases and V 2 bases, and 3 bases lay outside the gene matches. Germline CDR1 and CDR2: KGHSH and LQKENI.

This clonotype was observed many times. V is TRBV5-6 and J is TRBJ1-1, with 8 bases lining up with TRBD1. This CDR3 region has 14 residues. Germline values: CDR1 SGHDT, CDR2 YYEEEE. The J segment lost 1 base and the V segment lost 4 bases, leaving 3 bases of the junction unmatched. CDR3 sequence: CASSPRGRNTEAFF. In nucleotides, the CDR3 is TGTGCCAGCAGCCCCAGGGGGCGGAACACTGAAGCTTTCTTT.

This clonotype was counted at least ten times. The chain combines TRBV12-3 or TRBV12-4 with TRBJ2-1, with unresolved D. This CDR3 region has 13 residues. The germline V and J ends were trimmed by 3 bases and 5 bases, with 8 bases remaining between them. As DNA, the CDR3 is TGTGCCAGCAGTTTCAGTGGACACAATGAGCAGTTCTTC. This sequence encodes CASSFSGHNEQFF.

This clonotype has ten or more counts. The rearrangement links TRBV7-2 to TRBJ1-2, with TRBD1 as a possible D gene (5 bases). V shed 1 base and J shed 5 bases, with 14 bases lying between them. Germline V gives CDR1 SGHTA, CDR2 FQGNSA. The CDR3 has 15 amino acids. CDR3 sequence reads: CASSLDQGEGYGYTF. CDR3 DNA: TGTGCCAGCAGCTTAGATCAGGGCGAAGGATATGGCTACACCTTC.

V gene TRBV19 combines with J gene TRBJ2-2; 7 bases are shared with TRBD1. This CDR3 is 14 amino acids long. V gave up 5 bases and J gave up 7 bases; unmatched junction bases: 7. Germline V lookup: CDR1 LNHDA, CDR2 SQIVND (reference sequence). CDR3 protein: CASSPTGVGGELFF. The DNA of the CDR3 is TGTGCCAGTAGTCCCACAGGGGTCGGCGGGGAGCTGTTTTTT.

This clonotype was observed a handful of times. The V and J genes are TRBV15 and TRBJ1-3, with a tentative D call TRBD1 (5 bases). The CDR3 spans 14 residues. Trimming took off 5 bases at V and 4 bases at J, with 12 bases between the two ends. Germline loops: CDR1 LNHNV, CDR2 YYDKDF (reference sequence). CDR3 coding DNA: TGTGCCACCAGCCAAACCAGGGAGGGAAACACCATATATTTT. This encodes CATSQTREGNTIYF.

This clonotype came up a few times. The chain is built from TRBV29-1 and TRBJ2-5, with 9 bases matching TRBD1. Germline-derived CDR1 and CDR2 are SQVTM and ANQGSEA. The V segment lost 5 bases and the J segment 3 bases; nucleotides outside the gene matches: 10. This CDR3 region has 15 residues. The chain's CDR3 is CSVSPAGTGKETQYF. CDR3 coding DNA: TGCAGCGTTTCCCCGGCCGGGACAGGGAAAGAGACCCAGTACTTC.

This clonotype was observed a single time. The CDR3 spells CASSKGTGGSYNEQFF. In nucleotides, the CDR3 is TGTGCCAGCAGTAAAGGGACAGGGGGCTCCTACAATGAGCAGTTCTTC. V is TRBV6-2 or TRBV6-3 and J is TRBJ2-1; 11 bases are shared with TRBD1. Germline values: CDR1 MNHEY, CDR2 SVGEGT. Trimming at V came to 5 bases and at J to 0 bases, leaving 3 bases not matched to a gene. The CDR3 spans 16 residues.